The 12 T cell receptor beta chains below were found in one sample sequenced in a study of blood T cell repertoires in COVID-19. Profiling relied on immunoSEQ multiplex PCR, and the TCRdb table lists in-frame clones only, not all of them. The data contain about 380,000 clones, 85% of them singletons. Sequencing was carried out using peripheral blood. The origin of the receptors is a woman under 30 with acute or convalescent COVID-19.

A single count supports this clone. The chain uses TRBV6-6 and TRBJ1-1; 8 bases match TRBD1. Per germline, CDR1 MNHNY and CDR2 SVGAGI (reference sequence). The CDR3 totals 16 residues. The junction had 10 bases not matched to a gene; V was cut back by 7 bases and J by 0 bases. This CDR3 is CASTNDRGSMNTEAFF. As DNA, the CDR3 is TGTGCCAGCACCAACGACAGGGGCTCTATGAACACTGAAGCTTTCTTT.

The chain recombines TRBV12-3 or TRBV12-4 with TRBJ2-3, with a weak D call TRBD2 (5 bases). The CDR3 contains 12 residues. Deletions cut 5 bases from V and 2 bases from J, with 5 bases between. The CDR3 coding sequence is TGTGCCAGCAGTCGGGACACAGATACGCAGTATTTT. Its translation: CASSRDTDTQYF.

This chain links TRBV9 with TRBJ1-1; TRBD1 matches 10 bases. J lost 5 bases, V lost 3 bases, and 4 bases had no gene match. Looked up from germline, CDR1 is SGDLS and CDR2 is YYNGEE. This CDR3 has 14 amino acids. The CDR3 spells CASSGQGALTEAFF. CDR3 bases: TGTGCCAGCAGCGGACAGGGGGCGTTGACTGAAGCTTTCTTT.

The chain uses TRBV27 and TRBJ2-3; 11 bases agree with TRBD2. From germline, CDR1 is MNHEY and CDR2 SMNVEV (reference sequence). The CDR3 consists of 16 residues. The J segment lost 5 bases and the V segment lost 5 bases, leaving 9 bases of the junction unmatched. The CDR3 coding sequence is TGTGCCAGCAGTACCTTAGCGGGGGGGCTTGAAGATACGCAGTATTTT. The encoded protein is CASSTLAGGLEDTQYF.

The V call is TRBV5-6, the J call TRBJ1-2, with a tentative D call TRBD1 (5 bases). This CDR3 spans 16 amino acids. CDR1 and CDR2 from the germline V gene are SGHDT and YYEEEE. Trimming removed 6 bases at V and 1 base at J, with 19 bases between. In nucleotides, the CDR3 is TGTGCCAGCACAAAGGTTGCAGGGACTAGTAACTATGGCTACACCTTC. Amino acid sequence: CASTKVAGTSNYGYTF. Variable domain in full (rest from reference TRBV5-6 and TRBJ1-2): DAGVTQSPTHLIKTRGQQVTLRCSPKSGHDTVSWYQQALGQGPQFIFQYYEEEERQRGNFPDRFSGHQFPNYSSELNVNALLLGDSALYLCASTKVAGTSNYGYTFGSGTRLTVV.

The V call is TRBV28, the J call TRBJ2-3, with 7 bases identical to TRBD1. The CDR3 runs to 15 residues. J gave up 2 bases and V 6 bases, and 8 bases lay outside the gene matches. Germline CDR1 and CDR2: MDHEN and SYDVKM. For the CDR3, the DNA is TGTGCCAGCAGCCAGGGACAGCAATACACAGATACGCAGTATTTT. This sequence encodes CASSQGQQYTDTQYF.

The chain combines TRBV5-1 with TRBJ2-5, with D possibly matching TRBD2 (5 bases). This CDR3 has 12 amino acids. CDR1 is SGHRS, CDR2 YFSETQ, per germline. V shed 5 bases and J shed 2 bases, with 7 bases lying between them. This chain's CDR3 is CASSRLQETQYF. The CDR3 DNA reads as TGCGCCAGCAGTAGACTACAAGAGACCCAGTACTTC.

The rearrangement joins TRBV29-1 to TRBJ2-3; D possibly corresponds to TRBD2 (5 bases). Germline CDR1 SQVTM, CDR2 ANQGSEA. The V gene lost 2 bases and the J gene lost 2 bases, with 14 bases spanning the gap. This CDR3 contains 15 residues. The CDR3 region is CSVENEEEPTDTQYF. DNA of the CDR3: TGCAGCGTTGAAAACGAGGAGGAGCCCACAGATACGCAGTATTTT.

The rearrangement uses TRBV9 and TRBJ2-3; D possibly corresponds to TRBD2 (6 bases). Germline CDR1 reads SGDLS; CDR2 reads YYNGEE. The CDR3 loop spans 20 amino acids. Trimming cost V 0 bases and J 2 bases, with 25 bases left between them. The CDR3 DNA follows: TGTGCCAGCAGCGTAGCTGGGGGGACTCCCTGGGCCTTGAACACAGATACGCAGTATTTT. Its protein product is CASSVAGGTPWALNTDTQYF.

V is TRBV3-1 (or the pseudogene TRBV3-2) and J is TRBJ2-2, with 13 bases fitting TRBD2. Unmatched junction bases numbered 11, after V lost 0 bases and J lost 1 base. Germline V gives CDR1 LGHDT, CDR2 YNNKEL (reference sequence). CDR3 size: 21 residues. The CDR3 protein is CASSQDRRGGLAGENTGELFF. CDR3 nucleotides: TGTGCCAGCAGCCAAGATCGGCGTGGAGGACTAGCGGGAGAGAACACCGGGGAGCTGTTTTTT.

This clone came up once. Here the CDR3 DNA reads TGTGCCAGCAGTGATTCCAGGGGGCGAAGGACTGAAGCTTTCTTT. It is translated as CASSDSRGRRTEAFF. The gene calls are TRBV6-1 and TRBJ1-1; 8 nucleotides agree with TRBD1. Trimming cost V 3 bases and J 5 bases; bases outside gene matches: 8. Looked up from germline, CDR1 is MNHNS and CDR2 is SASEGT. There are 15 residues in the CDR3.

This sequence joins TRBV19 and TRBJ2-7, with 10 bases lining up with TRBD1. CDR1 LNHDA and CDR2 SQIVND come from the germline V gene (reference sequence). V shed 6 bases, J shed 3 bases, and the junction held 11 bases outside the gene matches. The CDR3 is 16 residues long. As DNA, the CDR3 is TGTGCCAGTAGCCCTTTACGGGACAGGGGCATCTACGAGCAGTACTTC. Its translation is CASSPLRDRGIYEQYF. The whole variable domain, filled in from reference TRBV19 and TRBJ2-7, reads DGGITQSPKYLFRKEGQNVTLSCEQNLNHDAMYWYRQDPGQGLRLIYYSQIVNDFQKGDIAEGYSVSREKKESFPLTVTSAQKNPTAFYLCASSPLRDRGIYEQYFGPGTRLTVT.